This T cell receptor (beta chain) was recorded in a study of blood T cell repertoires in COVID-19. At the level of the study: The United States, Italy and Spain were the sources of the acute and convalescent COVID-19 samples. Sources were T cells, B-cell-depleted T cells, or PBMCs; the material itself was cDNA or gDNA.

This clone was recorded a few times. Authors' processing steps: For nucleated cells, counts were estimated from reference gene primer amplification. The method was immunoSEQ multiplex PCR; TCRdb's version includes in-frame clones alone and lacks a portion of them. That table is the source of V, J and clone size, and D and trimming were worked out from the DNA. Among 100,000 or so clones listed, about four fifths were seen once. Sequencing used peripheral blood. This clonotype originated in a woman aged 55-75 years with acute or convalescent COVID-19.

The CDR3 reads CASSLVETVTVNTEAFF. CDR3 nucleotides: TGTGCCAGCAGCTTGGTCGAAACTGTAACGGTGAACACTGAAGCTTTCTTT. The rearrangement links TRBV5-5 to TRBJ1-1; D not certain. The V end lost 0 bases, the J end lost 0 bases, and 15 bases lay between the germline ends. Germline CDR1 is SGHKS and CDR2 is YYEKEE (reference sequence). The CDR3 is 17 residues long.